This T cell receptor (beta chain) was recovered during a study of Graves' ophthalmopathy and Graves' hyperthyroidism (dated by TCRdb to 2016 to 2018). At the level of the whole study: Peripheral blood was collected before any treatment was given, at the time of initial diagnosis. To tell Graves' ophthalmopathy apart from Graves' hyperthyroidism, and to predict which patients would progress to ophthalmopathy, the study relied on TCR beta repertoire signatures. In total, under 150 blood samples were TCR-sequenced: fewer than 50 ophthalmopathy, some 75 hyperthyroidism and approximately 17 hyperthyroidism-to-ophthalmopathy patients. To explore V-J signatures that separate ophthalmopathy from hyperthyroidism, a discovery set of 100 patients was enrolled, consisting of about 43 with ophthalmopathy and approximately 60 with stable hyperthyroidism. An independent validation cohort was composed of roughly 18 hyperthyroidism patients and around 16 patients who later progressed from hyperthyroidism to ophthalmopathy. In more than five hyperthyroidism patients, T-cell repertoires of thyroid tissue and blood were compared. After sampling, hyperthyroidism patients received methimazole starting at 30 mg daily, and ophthalmopathy patients received high-dose intravenous methylprednisolone. Overall results and qualifications from the work: No statistical method was used to set the sample size in advance, and the investigators knew which group each participant was assigned to. Most expanded thyroid clonotypes with frequency above 0.001 were also detected in blood, suggesting blood repertoires may reflect the thyroid immune response. Ophthalmopathy was separated from stable hyperthyroidism by the 13-signature model with more than 85% sensitivity and about 81% specificity in cross-validation and with 80%/75% in the test set. In validation, the model predicted ophthalmopathy progression with about 70% sensitivity and 72.22% specificity; roughly 11 predicted patients were CT-confirmed with GO in a median of 6.5 months.

Ophthalmopathy patients were characterized by moderately to severely active disease, a Clinical Activity Score of at least 3, a NOSPECS grade of at least 4, and a disease duration under 3 months. Patients with other autoimmune diseases, uncontrolled infections, pregnancy or lactation were excluded. Clinical symptoms, serum thyroxine, TRAb, thyroid ultrasound and orbital computed tomography were used for diagnosis. Ficoll-Paque density gradient centrifugation was used to isolate PBMCs from about 9 ml of fresh peripheral blood. Trizol reagent was used to extract the total RNA, and its quality was then checked on an Agilent 2100 Bioanalyzer. Relative to germline, V is 1 base shorter and J is 1 base shorter, with 18 bases between their ends. CDR1 and CDR2, per the germline V gene, are SGHRS and YFSETQ. Including cysteine and phenylalanine, the CDR3 has 19 amino acids. Only the CDR3 DNA stays, 57 bases, in frame from base 1.

For repertoire sequencing, TCR beta CDR3 regions were amplified from RNA transcripts. A first-round RT-PCR used HTBI primers with the Qiagen OneStep RT-PCR kit, followed by a second-round multiplex PCR, size selection and purification. The libraries underwent paired-end sequencing with 100 bp reads on an Illumina HiSeq2000. Per the source publication's procedure: Reads were processed with SOAPnuke, discarding reads with adapters, uncalled bases, mean Phred below 15, or no exact constant-primer or identifier match. COPE v1.2.5 was used to merge the high-quality paired reads. Unique nucleotide sequences were defined as clonotypes and aligned to IMGT TRB V, D and J references using MiTCR v1.1. Analysis was restricted to V-J combinations with a frequency above 0.0001, which covered 99.2% of repertoires. For each V-J combination, a TCR clonal expansion and chaos score was defined as the ratio of F50 clonal expansion to chaos observed in the TCRdist matrix. Features were reduced by Welch's t-statistics and random forest to over ten V-J combinations, which fed a naive Bayes classifier. The Morisita-Horn index was used to measure how similar the thyroid and blood repertoires were. TCRdb reworked the public reads: Q25 trimming with fastp, MiXCR clone assembly, productive beta chains retained. Each CDR3 protein gets just one entry, which takes the most common genes and DNA from the rows behind it. The V and J calls follow TCRdb's processing rather than the paper's. In all, the sample holds around 51,000 distinct CDR3 sequences, and 50% of those were seen once. The ten largest account for approximately 23% of the sample.

This clonotype appeared many times. What this receptor recognizes is not known. No clone much larger than this one lies a single base away; base qualities are absent. This clonotype was obtained from an adult man with Graves' ophthalmopathy. Material: peripheral blood. The V and J genes are TRBV5-1 and TRBJ2-6; the D gene is possibly TRBD1, with 7 bases matching. The CDR3 here reads CASSLRGGTVVSGANVLTF. The bases are TGCGCCAGCAGCTTGCGAGGCGGGACAGTTGTATCTGGGGCCAACGTCCTGACTTTC.